A single sample gave rise to the 24 T cell receptor beta chains below, sequenced in a study of T cell changes during pregnancy in multiple sclerosis. TCRdb's copy holds only in-frame clones and misses some; the assay was immunoSEQ multiplex PCR. The sample carries tens of thousands of clones, approximately 91% recorded once. The specimen was peripheral blood, collected in the second trimester of pregnancy. The receptors were sampled from a female donor in good health, enrolled as a control in a pregnancy study.

The chain has TRBV7-2 and TRBJ1-5; D possibly corresponds to TRBD1 (6 bases). Germline CDR1 SGHTA, CDR2 FQGNSA. The length of the CDR3 is 13 residues. The V and J ends lost 4 bases and 2 bases respectively, with 6 bases between them. The CDR3 DNA sequence: TGTGCCAGCAGCTACAGGGGCAATCAGCCCCAGCATTTT. It specifies CASSYRGNQPQHF. The whole variable domain, filled in from reference TRBV7-2 and TRBJ1-5, reads GAGVSQSPSNKVTEKGKDVELRCDPISGHTALYWYRQSLGQGLEFLIYFQGNSAPDKSGLPSDRFSAERTGGSVSTLTIQRTQQEDSAVYLCASSYRGNQPQHFGDGTRLSIL.

The chain combines TRBV9 with TRBJ2-7; 7 bases match TRBD2. Per the germline V gene, CDR1 is SGDLS and CDR2 is YYNGEE. This CDR3 comprises 14 residues. Losses at the gene ends were 4 bases for V and 0 bases for J; bases not matched to a gene: 4. CDR3 nucleotide sequence: TGTGCCAGCAGCTGGGGACTAATCTCCTACGAGCAGTACTTC. This codes for CASSWGLISYEQYF.

This chain uses TRBV27 with TRBJ1-3; 8 bases fit TRBD1. Germline assignment: CDR1 MNHEY and CDR2 SMNVEV (reference sequence). The CDR3 is 15 amino acids. V dropped 6 bases and J dropped 0; count of bases not matched to a gene: 4. The CDR3 nucleotides read TGTGCCAGCAGGGGGACAGGAACCTCTGGAAACACCATATATTTT. Translation: CASRGTGTSGNTIYF.

This chain connects TRBV7-3 to TRBJ2-7, with 9 positions matching TRBD1. Germline V gene lookup returns CDR1 SGHTA and CDR2 FQGTGA. After removal of 4 bases from V and 6 bases from J, the junction contained 4 bases not matched to a gene. The CDR3 sequence is 13 residues long. This chain's CDR3 is CASSWGQGGEQYF. The CDR3 DNA reads TGTGCCAGCAGCTGGGGACAGGGAGGCGAGCAGTACTTC.

This clone showed up just once. V is TRBV28 and J is TRBJ2-3, with a weak D call TRBD2 (6 bases). Germline V gives CDR1 MDHEN, CDR2 SYDVKM. The germline V and J ends were trimmed by 7 bases and 5 bases, with 19 bases remaining between them. This CDR3 comprises 15 residues. The CDR3 sequence: CASNGKAREKDTQYF. The CDR3 DNA follows: TGTGCCAGCAATGGAAAAGCCCGGGAGAAAGATACGCAGTATTTT. Supplemented by reference TRBV28 and TRBJ2-3, the full variable domain reads DVKVTQSSRYLVKRTGEKVFLECVQDMDHENMFWYRQDPGLGLRLIYFSYDVKMKEKGDIPEGYSVSREKKERFSLILESASTNQTSMYLCASNGKAREKDTQYFGPGTRLTVL.

The chain couples TRBV19 to TRBJ2-1; 10 bases are a match to TRBD1. Looked up from germline, CDR1 is LNHDA and CDR2 is SQIVND (reference sequence). The CDR3 length is 18 residues. The trim removed 5 bases at V and 2 bases at J, leaving 12 bases unmatched. In DNA, the CDR3 is TGTGCCAGTAGTCCGCTCACTGGAGGGACAGGGGCCTACAATGAGCAGTTCTTC. Protein sequence: CASSPLTGGTGAYNEQFF.

The J gene is TRBJ2-5, the V gene TRBV15; 9 bases are a match to TRBD1. The CDR3 is made up of 14 amino acids. The ends lost 3 bases at V and 2 bases at J; junction bases unmatched: 1. Germline V gene lookup returns CDR1 LNHNV and CDR2 YYDKDF (reference sequence). The CDR3 bases are TGTGCCACCAGCAGGGACAGGGGTCAAGAGACCCAGTACTTC. This encodes CATSRDRGQETQYF.

The chain has TRBV11-2 and TRBJ1-6, with 8 bases fitting TRBD1. CDR3 length: 18 residues. J gave up 0 bases and V 4 bases, and 8 bases lay outside the gene matches. CDR1 and CDR2 (germline): SGHAT, FQNNGV. The DNA of the CDR3 is TGTGCCAGCAGCTACCGGACAGGGTTTGGCTCCTATAATTCACCCCTCCACTTT. This sequence encodes CASSYRTGFGSYNSPLHF. Drawing the rest from reference TRBV11-2 and TRBJ1-6, the complete variable domain is EAGVAQSPRYKIIEKRQSVAFWCNPISGHATLYWYQQILGQGPKLLIQFQNNGVVDDSQLPKDRFSAERLKGVDSTLKIQPAKLEDSAVYLCASSYRTGFGSYNSPLHFGNGTRLTVT.

This rearrangement joins TRBV2 to TRBJ2-5; 7 positions match TRBD2. The CDR3 extends over 15 amino acids. From germline, CDR1 is SNHLY and CDR2 FYNNEI. The V segment lost 3 bases and the J segment 3 bases; nucleotides outside the gene matches: 7. The CDR3 nucleotides read TGTGCCAGCAGTGAGGGGGGGAATGGGAAAGAGACCCAGTACTTC. Translating it yields CASSEGGNGKETQYF.

The chain recombines TRBV2 with TRBJ1-1, with D perhaps TRBD1 (5 bases). There are 15 residues in the CDR3. Trimming took off 2 bases at V and 1 base at J, with 11 bases between the two ends. Germline CDR1 reads SNHLY; CDR2 reads FYNNEI. CDR3 sequence: CASSESGLGNTEAFF. The CDR3 DNA reads TGTGCCAGCAGTGAATCAGGGCTAGGGAACACTGAAGCTTTCTTT.

The J gene is TRBJ2-1, the V gene TRBV5-1; D call uncertain. Trimming shortened V by 3 bases and J by 4 bases, and 2 bases separated the two germline ends. The germline V gene encodes CDR1 SGHRS and CDR2 YFSETQ. The length of the CDR3 is 11 residues. DNA for the CDR3: TGCGCCAGCAGCTCGTACAATGAGCAGTTCTTC. Translating gives CASSSYNEQFF.

The gene calls are TRBV25-1 and TRBJ2-2; TRBD2 aligns across 9 bases. The germline V gene encodes CDR1 MGHDK and CDR2 SYGVNS. The CDR3 is made up of 16 amino acids. The V gene end was trimmed by 1 base and the J gene end by 6 bases; junction bases not matched to a gene: 6. The CDR3 protein is CASSELGGGASGELFF. CDR3 DNA sequence: TGTGCCAGCAGTGAATTGGGCGGGGGGGCCTCCGGGGAGCTGTTTTTT.

CDR3 loop: CASSWGQGGDTQYF. The CDR3 nucleotides are TGTGCCAGCAGCTGGGGACAGGGGGGCGATACGCAGTATTTT. The chain combines TRBV5-6 with TRBJ2-3; 11 bases line up with TRBD1. After removal of 3 bases from V and 6 bases from J, the junction contained 3 bases not matched to a gene. Looked up from germline, CDR1 is SGHDT and CDR2 is YYEEEE. The CDR3 totals 14 residues.

This sequence joins TRBV5-1 and TRBJ2-2; 8 bases agree with TRBD2. Germline V gene sequence: CDR1 SGHRS, CDR2 YFSETQ. V shed 2 bases, J shed 1 base, and the junction held 4 bases outside the gene matches. The CDR3 loop spans 16 amino acids. CDR3 protein: CASSFFAGGNTGELFF. For the CDR3, the DNA is TGCGCCAGCAGCTTCTTTGCGGGAGGGAACACCGGGGAGCTGTTTTTT.

V usage is TRBV4-1 and J usage is TRBJ2-1; tentatively, D is TRBD2 (6 bases). Deletions cut 1 base from V and 4 bases from J, with 14 bases between. CDR1 is MGHRA, CDR2 YSYEKL, per germline. This CDR3 spans 16 amino acids. As DNA, the CDR3 is TGCGCCAGCAGCCAAGGTCCGGGAGTGGGATACAATGAGCAGTTCTTC. Protein product: CASSQGPGVGYNEQFF.

V is TRBV28 and J is TRBJ1-1; 9 positions match TRBD1. Germline loops: CDR1 MDHEN, CDR2 SYDVKM. The CDR3 sequence is 16 residues long. Trimming removed 5 bases from V and 2 bases from J; junction bases left unmatched: 9. As DNA, the CDR3 is TGTGCCAGCAGTCCGGGACAGGGAGACGCTAACACTGAAGCTTTCTTT. It specifies CASSPGQGDANTEAFF.

This chain connects TRBV7-2 to TRBJ2-3; no clear D. Germline assignment: CDR1 SGHTA and CDR2 FQGNSA. The CDR3 length is 12 residues. V was cut by 1 base and J by 8 bases, with 7 bases left in between. The CDR3, as DNA: TGTGCCAGCAGCTTAGATCTTTTTACGCAGTATTTT. It is translated as CASSLDLFTQYF.

This clone was seen a few times. The chain links TRBV7-8 to TRBJ2-1; TRBD1 agrees at 7 bases. CDR1 is SGHVS, CDR2 FQNEAQ, per germline. This CDR3 spans 17 amino acids. V lost 2 bases to trimming and J lost 2 bases; unmatched junction nucleotides: 9. In DNA, the CDR3 is TGTGCCAGCAGCTTACTGGGGGACAGTAGAGCCTACAATGAGCAGTTCTTC. It specifies CASSLLGDSRAYNEQFF.

This chain uses TRBV2 with TRBJ2-5; TRBD2 matches 13 bases. CDR1 is SNHLY, CDR2 FYNNEI, per germline. With 7 bases clipped from V and 0 bases from J, the junction kept 14 bases outside the gene matches. The CDR3 consists of 19 residues. CDR3 residues: CASTATGTSGKAYQETQYF. As DNA, the CDR3 is TGTGCCAGCACCGCCACCGGGACTAGCGGGAAAGCGTACCAAGAGACCCAGTACTTC.

The table lists this clone with a count of one. The CDR3 DNA follows: TGCGCCAGCAGCCAAGATATCCGGGACAGGGGGCGGAATTCACCCCTCCACTTT. Its translation is CASSQDIRDRGRNSPLHF. The J gene is TRBJ1-6, the V gene TRBV4-3; 12 nucleotides match TRBD1. Germline CDR1 is LGHNA and CDR2 is YSLEER. J was trimmed by 7 bases and V by 0 bases; bases with no gene match: 7. This CDR3 has 18 residues.

This rearrangement joins TRBV9 to TRBJ2-7; 8 bases match TRBD1. In germline, CDR1 is SGDLS, CDR2 YYNGEE. CDR3 length: 16 amino acids. The trim removed 6 bases at V and 5 bases at J, leaving 16 bases unmatched. CDR3: CASTRNPTGQGHEQYF. CDR3 sequence (DNA): TGTGCCAGCACCAGAAACCCCACCGGACAGGGACACGAGCAGTACTTC.

This chain connects TRBV6-1 to TRBJ2-1; TRBD2 matches 8 bases. Germline V CDR1 and CDR2: MNHNS, SASEGT. V shed 3 bases, J shed 4 bases, and the junction held 8 bases outside the gene matches. This CDR3 contains 16 residues. CDR3: CASSELLAGPYNEQFF. In DNA form, the CDR3 reads TGTGCCAGCAGTGAGCTGTTAGCGGGACCTTACAATGAGCAGTTCTTC.

The chain carries TRBV30 and TRBJ1-1; possibly TRBD1 for D (6 bases). Germline V gene lookup returns CDR1 GTSNPN and CDR2 SVGIG (reference sequence). The CDR3 covers 14 residues. The V end was cut by 3 bases, the J end by 2 bases, with 13 bases between. The CDR3 DNA reads TGTGCCTGGAGGCTGCAGGGGTCCAACACTGAAGCTTTCTTT. Residues: CAWRLQGSNTEAFF.

The rearrangement uses TRBV7-6 and TRBJ2-5; perhaps TRBD1 as D (6 bases). The CDR3 extends over 15 amino acids. Per germline, CDR1 SGHVS and CDR2 FNYEAQ. The V gene lost 5 bases and the J gene lost 1 base, with 14 bases spanning the gap. For the CDR3, the DNA is TGTGCCAGCAGCCATGCAGGGGAACTCCAAGAGACCCAGTACTTC. It is translated as CASSHAGELQETQYF.